What follows describes a single TCR beta chain. Germline V gene sequence: CDR1 MDHEN, CDR2 SYDVKM. Unmatched junction bases numbered 1, after V lost 5 bases and J lost 1 base. CDR3 length equals 16 residues. This specimen comes from a study of blood T cell repertoires in COVID-19. The overall study: Sites across the United States, Italy and Spain contributed samples from acute and convalescent COVID-19.

Study processing details: Amplification of reference gene primers provided the estimated nucleated cell counts. Sequencing used immunoSEQ multiplex PCR; TCRdb keeps in-frame clones, though not all of them. Clone size and the V and J calls come from that table; the DNA yielded D and trimming. The table has roughly 14,000 clones, approximately 80% seen once. Material: peripheral blood. The gene calls are TRBV28 and TRBJ2-1, with 14 nucleotides matching TRBD2. The TCR comes from a human donor in a cohort sampled during active COVID-19. CDR3 nucleotides: TGTGCCAGCAGTGGGACTAGCGGGAGTTCCTACAATGAGCAGTTCTTC. This translates into CASSGTSGSSYNEQFF.